The clone carrying this T cell receptor beta chain was picked up many times. The data stem from a study of T cell repertoires in cytomegalovirus infection. Each CDR3 protein is one row after TCRdb ran MiXCR on the reads. The repertoire holds a few hundred thousand distinct CDR3 sequences, about 18% seen once, with around half in the top ten. Sequencing was done on a sample of CD8+ T cells from PBMCs. The receptor was isolated from a human donor in good health (CMV status not recorded). Some clones in this sample may be carry-over from other donors' samples.

The CDR3 region is CASSNKGWNTEAFF. The CDR3 DNA reads TGTGCCAGCAGCAATAAGGGCTGGAACACTGAAGCTTTCTTT. The rearrangement joins TRBV28 to TRBJ1-1; D remains unclear. The V end lost 6 bases, the J end lost 1 base, and 12 bases lay between the germline ends. From germline, CDR1 is MDHEN and CDR2 SYDVKM. The CDR3 length is 14 residues.